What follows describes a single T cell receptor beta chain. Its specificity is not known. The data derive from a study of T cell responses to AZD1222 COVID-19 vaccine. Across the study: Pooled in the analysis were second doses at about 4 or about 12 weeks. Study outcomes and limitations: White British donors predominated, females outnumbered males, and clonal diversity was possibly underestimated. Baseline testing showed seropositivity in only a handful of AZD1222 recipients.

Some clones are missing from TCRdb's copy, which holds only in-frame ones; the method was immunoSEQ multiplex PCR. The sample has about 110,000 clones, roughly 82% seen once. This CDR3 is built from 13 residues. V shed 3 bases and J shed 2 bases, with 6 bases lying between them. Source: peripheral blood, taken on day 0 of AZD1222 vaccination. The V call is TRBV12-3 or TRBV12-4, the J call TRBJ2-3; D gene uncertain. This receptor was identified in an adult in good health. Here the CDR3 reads CASSFGPTDTQYF. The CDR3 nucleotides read TGTGCCAGCAGTTTTGGTCCCACAGATACGCAGTATTTT.